Presented here are 19 T cell receptor beta chains from one specimen sequenced in a study of T cells in Graves' hyperthyroidism and ophthalmopathy. Amplification of TCR beta CDR3 regions used RNA as the template. Researchers ran a first-round RT-PCR on the TCR CDR3 using the HTBI primer set. TCRdb re-called the multiplex PCR reads through MiXCR, storing one row per CDR3 protein. The repertoire holds a few hundred thousand distinct CDR3 sequences, with around 16% as singletons. The specimen sequenced was blood. These receptors originate from a woman aged 25 to 39 with Graves' hyperthyroidism.

Ten or more counts support this clonotype. The CDR3 region is CSVESPRNTEAFF. In nucleotides, the CDR3 is TGCAGCGTTGAGTCCCCCAGGAACACTGAAGCTTTCTTT. The genes are TRBV29-1 and TRBJ1-1; D is uncertain. The CDR3 has 13 residues. Germline CDR1 reads SQVTM; CDR2 reads ANQGSEA. V lost 3 bases and J lost 1, with 9 bases in between.

This clonotype was counted between two and nine times. This chain links TRBV19 with TRBJ2-7; 7 positions agree with TRBD2. The CDR3 contains 18 residues. Germline V lookup: CDR1 LNHDA, CDR2 SQIVND (reference sequence). The ends lost 3 bases at V and 2 bases at J; junction bases unmatched: 16. Written as DNA, the CDR3 is TGTGCCAGTAGTATTGTAGGTGTCACTAGCGACCTCGCCTACGAGCAGTACTTC. Translation: CASSIVGVTSDLAYEQYF.

The CDR3 is CASTSGLSTQYF. The DNA for the CDR3 is TGTGCCAGCACCTCGGGCCTGAGTACGCAGTATTTT. V gene TRBV28 combines with J gene TRBJ2-3; D is undetermined. Germline CDR1 is MDHEN and CDR2 is SYDVKM. Trimming took off 7 bases at V and 8 bases at J, with 13 bases between the two ends. CDR3 length equals 12 residues.

This CDR3 is CASSPGTGLTNEKLFF. CDR3 nucleotide sequence: TGTGCCAGCAGCCCAGGGACAGGGTTAACTAATGAAAAACTGTTTTTT. This chain links TRBV7-2 with TRBJ1-4, with 9 bases aligning to TRBD1. V lost 5 bases to trimming and J lost 1 base; unmatched junction nucleotides: 5. Germline V lookup: CDR1 SGHTA, CDR2 FQGNSA. CDR3 length: 16 amino acids.

This clonotype occurred many times. This chain joins TRBV12-3 or TRBV12-4 and TRBJ2-3, with TRBD2 matching 7 bases. V dropped 6 bases and J dropped 7; count of bases not matched to a gene: 16. The CDR3 contains 16 residues. The CDR3 DNA reads TGTGCCAGCAGGCCGTGGGGCGGGGGTTCACAAAATACGCAGTATTTT. It encodes CASRPWGGGSQNTQYF.

In its sample, this clonotype was seen a few times. The V gene is TRBV20-1, the J gene TRBJ1-5; the D gene is possibly TRBD1 (5 bases). This CDR3 contains 14 residues. V was trimmed by 0 bases and J by 0 bases, leaving 6 bases between them. Germline V gene data show CDR1 as DFQATT and CDR2 as SNEGSKA (reference sequence). DNA for the CDR3: TGCAGTGCTAGAGAAGGGACTAGCAATCAGCCCCAGCATTTT. This encodes CSAREGTSNQPQHF.

This clonotype has a handful of counts. This chain links TRBV6-1 with TRBJ2-1; the D is unclear. The CDR3 loop spans 13 amino acids. Germline-derived CDR1 and CDR2 are MNHNS and SASEGT. Trimming cost V 5 bases and J 4 bases, with 9 bases left between them. CDR3: CASSSDGYNEQFF. The CDR3 DNA reads TGTGCCAGCAGTTCGGACGGATACAATGAGCAGTTCTTC.

The chain has TRBV7-9 and TRBJ1-2; 8 nucleotides align to TRBD1. Trimming took 0 bases from V and 0 from J; bases not matched to a gene: 12. In germline, CDR1 is SEHNR, CDR2 FQNEAQ (reference sequence). The CDR3 is made up of 19 amino acids. CDR3 sequence (DNA): TGTGCCAGCAGCTTAGCGTCCGGGACAGGTATACTCCCTAACTATGGCTACACCTTC. Translated: CASSLASGTGILPNYGYTF. Complete variable domain (other parts from reference TRBV7-9 and TRBJ1-2): DTGVSQNPRHKITKRGQNVTFRCDPISEHNRLYWYRQTLGQGPEFLTYFQNEAQLEKSRLLSDRFSAERPKGSFSTLEIQRTEQGDSAMYLCASSLASGTGILPNYGYTFGSGTRLTVV.

This clonotype occurred many times. The gene calls are TRBV6-2 or TRBV6-3 and TRBJ1-5; D remains unclear. This CDR3 has 14 residues. V dropped 5 bases and J dropped 0 bases, with 8 bases sitting between them. Germline loops: CDR1 MNHEY, CDR2 SVGEGT. CDR3 bases: TGTGCCAGCAGTCGTAGCAGTAGCAATCAGCCCCAGCATTTT. This encodes CASSRSSSNQPQHF.

At least ten counts were recorded for this clonotype. The rearrangement joins TRBV28 to TRBJ2-5; the match to TRBD1 covers 8 bases. Looked up from germline, CDR1 is MDHEN and CDR2 is SYDVKM. After removal of 8 bases from V and 5 bases from J, the junction contained 10 bases not matched to a gene. The CDR3 runs to 14 residues. CDR3 protein: CASGQGQAGETQYF. The CDR3 DNA follows: TGTGCCAGCGGGCAGGGACAGGCGGGTGAGACCCAGTACTTC.

This clonotype was seen a few times. The rearrangement uses TRBV27 and TRBJ1-5; 9 positions match TRBD1. The germline V gene encodes CDR1 MNHEY and CDR2 SMNVEV (reference sequence). The CDR3 extends over 14 amino acids. Losses at the gene ends were 6 bases for V and 6 bases for J; bases not matched to a gene: 6. The CDR3 reads CASRQTGGPQPQHF. CDR3 DNA: TGTGCCAGCAGACAGACAGGGGGGCCTCAGCCCCAGCATTTT.

This clonotype was seen a few times. J is TRBJ1-3 and V is TRBV7-2, with D unclear. Germline CDR1 SGHTA, CDR2 FQGNSA. CDR3 length: 16 amino acids. Trimming shortened V by 2 bases and J by 0 bases, and 11 bases separated the two germline ends. CDR3 sequence (DNA): TGTGCCAGCAGCTTAAACCAGGCCCTCTCTGGAAACACCATATATTTT. Translation: CASSLNQALSGNTIYF.

Only a few counts were recorded for this clonotype. The chain links TRBV6-5 to TRBJ2-7; 10 bases map to TRBD2. The CDR3 is 15 residues long. The ends lost 2 bases at V and 4 bases at J; junction bases unmatched: 5. CDR1 and CDR2 (germline): MNHEY, SVGAGI. CDR3 DNA: TGTGCCAGCAGTTACCCCAGCGGGAGGGGTTACGAGCAGTACTTC. This translates into CASSYPSGRGYEQYF.

The chain employs TRBV15 and TRBJ2-2; 8 positions match TRBD1. With V trimmed by 1 base and J by 1 base, 2 bases remained unmatched. This CDR3 is 16 amino acids long. CDR1 is LNHNV, CDR2 YYDKDF, per germline (reference sequence). The DNA for the CDR3 is TGTGCCACCAGCAGAGCCGGGACAGGGAACACCGGGGAGCTGTTTTTT. Protein: CATSRAGTGNTGELFF.

At least ten counts were recorded for this clonotype. This chain uses TRBV12-3 or TRBV12-4 with TRBJ1-6; possible D gene TRBD1, 5 bases. Trimming took 3 bases from V and 10 from J, leaving 10 bases between them. This CDR3 comprises 13 residues. CDR3 sequence (DNA): TGTGCCAGCAGTTTTCAGGGACGATCACCCCTCCACTTT. It translates to CASSFQGRSPLHF.

The table lists this clonotype with many counts. CDR3 sequence: CASSHRTGANYGYTF. DNA of the CDR3: TGTGCCAGCAGTCATCGGACAGGGGCTAACTATGGCTACACCTTC. The chain carries TRBV28 and TRBJ1-2; 9 positions match TRBD1. In germline, CDR1 is MDHEN, CDR2 SYDVKM. This CDR3 has 15 amino acids. J gave up 0 bases and V 5 bases, and 4 bases lay outside the gene matches.

This chain's CDR3 is CASSQASGSSEQYF. The CDR3 DNA is TGTGCCAGCAGCCAGGCTAGCGGGAGTTCCGAGCAGTACTTC. The V call is TRBV3-1, the J call TRBJ2-7; 10 bases agree with TRBD2. Germline-derived CDR1 and CDR2 are LGHDT and YNNKEL (reference sequence). V lost 3 bases, J lost 6 bases, and 5 bases stayed unmatched. The CDR3 spans 14 residues.

This clonotype was recorded at least ten times. This chain joins TRBV27 and TRBJ1-5, with D unresolved. Germline assignment: CDR1 MNHEY and CDR2 SMNVEV (reference sequence). With 6 bases removed from V and 2 bases from J, the gap between germline ends came to 11 bases. The CDR3 sequence is 14 residues long. CDR3 loop: CASRQRMGNQPQHF. The CDR3 DNA is TGTGCCAGCAGACAGAGAATGGGCAATCAGCCCCAGCATTTT.

In this sample, this clonotype turned up many times. The V call is TRBV20-1, the J call TRBJ2-1; D is uncertain. Germline CDR1 DFQATT, CDR2 SNEGSKA (reference sequence). V lost 6 bases, J lost 6 bases, and 12 bases lay in between. The CDR3 has 12 residues. CDR3 bases: TGCAGTGCCCCCCGGCCCTCCAATGAGCAGTTCTTC. Its translation: CSAPRPSNEQFF.